The present T cell receptor beta chain was sequenced within a study of T-cell memory formation after mild COVID-19. TCRdb fed the 5' RACE reads into MiXCR, producing one record per CDR3 protein. The sample consists of around 530,000 distinct CDR3 sequences, roughly a fifth of them appearing once. The CDR3 is 16 amino acids. The V end was cut by 1 base, the J end by 7 bases, with 17 bases between. Study-wide results and limits: Contracting clones from day 15 to 85 had balanced CD4/CD8; later expanders favoured CD4+.

In its sample, this clonotype was seen a few times. The antigen is not known. V gene TRBV12-3 or TRBV12-4 combines with J gene TRBJ2-1; D is ambiguous. The receptor was derived from an adult woman who had mild COVID-19 (a few samples of this study predate the infection). Cell type and time point are not known. What was sequenced was PBMCs or a T cell subset sorted from them (not recorded which). The CDR3 protein is CASSLDGGIPTNEQFF. The CDR3 nucleotides are TGTGCCAGCAGTTTAGATGGCGGAATACCTACAAATGAGCAGTTCTTC.